Below, 9 T cell receptor beta chains from the same sample are listed, as sequenced in a study of T-cell memory formation after mild COVID-19. TCRdb processed the 5' RACE reads anew with MiXCR; each CDR3 protein has one entry. The repertoire holds approximately 290,000 distinct CDR3 sequences, with around 19% as singletons. The sample taken for sequencing was PBMCs or a T cell subset sorted from them (not recorded which). The source is a man between 18 and 29 years old who had mild COVID-19 (a few samples of this study predate the infection). Cell type and time point are not known.

The chain employs TRBV6-5 and TRBJ2-7; possibly TRBD1 or TRBD2 for D (5 bases each). The germline V and J ends were trimmed by 0 bases and 6 bases, with 9 bases remaining between them. Germline V CDR1 and CDR2: MNHEY, SVGAGI. The CDR3 is 13 amino acids. CDR3 nucleotides: TGTGCCAGCAGTTACTCGGCAGGGACCGAGCAGTACGTC. This sequence encodes CASSYSAGTEQYV.

This clonotype was detected only once. This rearrangement joins TRBV5-1 to TRBJ1-6, with D possibly TRBD1 on 6 matching bases. Germline V gene lookup returns CDR1 SGHRS and CDR2 YFSETQ. The V end lost 2 bases, the J end lost 9 bases, and 12 bases lay between the germline ends. CDR3 length equals 14 residues. The CDR3 sequence: CASSLQGVGSPLHF. DNA for the CDR3: TGCGCCAGCAGCTTACAGGGCGTAGGTTCACCCCTCCACTTT.

In its sample, this clonotype was seen a few times. This chain uses TRBV11-2 with TRBJ2-3; tentative D call: TRBD2 (7 bases). V was pared by 4 bases and J by 0 bases, with 17 bases between. The CDR3 is 17 residues long. Germline V gives CDR1 SGHAT, CDR2 FQNNGV. The CDR3 reads CASSSRGRGASTDTQYF. The CDR3 region has the DNA TGTGCCAGCAGCTCCCGAGGCCGGGGGGCTAGCACAGATACGCAGTATTTT.

The chain links TRBV7-8 to TRBJ2-5; D might be TRBD2 (6 bases). Trimming removed 8 bases from V and 1 base from J, with 14 bases in between. CDR3 size: 14 residues. Germline-derived CDR1 and CDR2 are SGHVS and FQNEAQ. DNA for the CDR3: TGTGCCAGCTTTGCGGGAAACCTCCAAGAGACCCAGTACTTC. It encodes CASFAGNLQETQYF.

This clonotype occurred a few times. V gene TRBV4-1 combines with J gene TRBJ2-5; TRBD2 matches at 9 bases. V dropped 7 bases and J dropped 5; count of bases not matched to a gene: 17. The CDR3 length is 17 residues. Looked up from germline, CDR1 is MGHRA and CDR2 is YSYEKL. The CDR3 spells CASNGPSGVSSEETQYF. The CDR3 DNA sequence: TGCGCCAGCAATGGGCCTAGCGGGGTGTCCAGCGAGGAGACCCAGTACTTC.

The V call is TRBV29-1, the J call TRBJ1-4; 7 bases map to TRBD1. Germline V gene data show CDR1 as SQVTM and CDR2 as ANQGSEA. The trim removed 6 bases at V and 5 bases at J, leaving 6 bases unmatched. The CDR3 is 13 residues long. This CDR3 is CSVEGQLNEKLFF. CDR3 nucleotides: TGCAGCGTCGAGGGACAGCTGAATGAAAAACTGTTTTTT.

The CDR3 bases are TGTGCCAGCAGACCAGGCGGTGGTTTTAATGAAAAACTGTTTTTT. Its protein is CASRPGGGFNEKLFF. This sequence joins TRBV7-9 and TRBJ1-4; no reliable D call. Trimming removed 6 bases from V and 4 bases from J, with 15 bases in between. Per the germline V gene, CDR1 is SEHNR and CDR2 is FQNEAQ (reference sequence). CDR3 length: 15 amino acids.

In this sample, this clonotype turned up a few times. V gene TRBV5-1 combines with J gene TRBJ2-1, with D perhaps TRBD1 or TRBD2 (5 bases each). Per the germline V gene, CDR1 is SGHRS and CDR2 is YFSETQ. The CDR3 is 14 residues long. V dropped 4 bases and J dropped 6 bases, with 14 bases sitting between them. CDR3 loop: CASSDPRGGNEQFF. The CDR3 DNA follows: TGCGCCAGCAGCGATCCCCGTGGGGGCAATGAGCAGTTCTTC.

This chain connects TRBV10-3 to TRBJ2-1, with D perhaps TRBD2 (6 bases). The germline V gene encodes CDR1 ENHRY and CDR2 SYGVKD. This CDR3 has 16 amino acids. The V end lost 2 bases, the J end lost 7 bases, and 18 bases lay between the germline ends. The CDR3 nucleotides read TGTGCCATCAGTGAGCGCGGGGAAGGCAATCGGAATGAGCAGTTCTTC. Translated, it gives CAISERGEGNRNEQFF.